This is a list of T cell receptor beta chains from one sample in a study of PD-L1 blockade in urothelial cancer. Data came from immunoSEQ multiplex PCR; TCRdb stores just in-frame clones and leaves some out. The top ten hold 15% to 19% of the sample, which has approximately 52,000 clones, over 75% seen once. Sample: PBMCs, taken around atezolizumab (anti-PD-L1) treatment. The source of these receptors is a man between 65 and 85 years old with urothelial cancer. Each CDR3 is given with its conserved first and last residue. D genes are given only for firm matches. A row's size may be missing; if present it is once, few, many or a size class.

. | TRBJ2-7 | . | TRBV19 | CASSRDTPYEQYF | TGTGCCAGTAGTAGGGACACACCATACGAGCAGTACTTC
. | TRBJ2-3 | . | TRBV29-1 | CSVAGDDRYAYF | TGCAGCGTTGCGGGGGACGACAGATACGCGTATTTT
. | TRBJ2-1 | TRBD1 | TRBV5-1 | CASSLGQGLHNEQFF | TGCGCCAGCAGCTTGGGACAGGGATTACACAATGAGCAGTTCTTC
. | TRBJ2-7 | TRBD1 | TRBV2 | CASSQTGTGVYEQYF | TGTGCCAGCAGTCAAACCGGGACAGGGGTCTACGAGCAGTACTTC
. | TRBJ1-5 | . | TRBV28 | CASSLAGFGPQHF | TGTGCCAGCAGTTTGGCGGGGTTCGGGCCCCAGCATTTT
. | TRBJ1-1 | . | TRBV6-5 | CATSTVNTEAFF | TGTGCCACCTCGACAGTGAACACTGAAGCTTTCTTT
. | TRBJ2-3 | TRBD1 | TRBV6-5 | CASSRQGSSTDTQYF | TGTGCCAGCAGCCGACAGGGATCTAGCACAGATACGCAGTATTTT
once | TRBJ1-1 | . | TRBV7-9 | CASSSIASNTEAFF | TGTGCCAGCAGCTCAATTGCCAGTAACACTGAAGCTTTCTTT
. | TRBJ2-7 | TRBD2 | TRBV4-2 | CASSPLVGLAGGGSYEQYF | TGTGCCAGCAGCCCACTTGTGGGACTAGCGGGAGGGGGGTCCTACGAGCAGTACTTC
. | TRBJ1-2 | . | TRBV11-2 | CASSEIVGYTF | TGTGCCAGCAGCGAGATCGTGGGCTACACCTTC
. | TRBJ2-5 | TRBD2 | TRBV6-4 | CASSELAGDLETQYF | TGTGCCAGCAGTGAACTAGCGGGCGACTTGGAGACCCAGTACTTC
once | TRBJ2-2 | TRBD1 | TRBV18 | CASRTGGNTGELFF | TGTGCCAGCCGGACAGGGGGGAACACCGGGGAGCTGTTTTTT
. | TRBJ1-1 | TRBD1 | TRBV28 | CASSFGGQGNTEAFF | TGTGCCAGCAGTTTTGGGGGACAGGGGAACACTGAAGCTTTCTTT
. | TRBJ1-4 | TRBD1 | TRBV7-9 | CASSLGPIGGDEKLFF | TGTGCCAGCAGCTTAGGCCCTATAGGGGGCGATGAAAAACTGTTTTTT
. | TRBJ2-7 | TRBD1 | TRBV6-1 | CASNIWDRGPYEQYF | TGTGCCAGCAACATATGGGACAGGGGCCCCTACGAGCAGTACTTC
. | TRBJ2-1 | . | TRBV19 | CASSVARANEQFF | TGTGCCAGTAGTGTGGCCAGAGCGAATGAGCAGTTCTTC
. | TRBJ2-3 | TRBD2 | TRBV29-1 | CSVVRGLHTDTQYF | TGCAGCGTTGTAAGGGGACTACACACAGATACGCAGTATTTT
. | TRBJ1-2 | . | TRBV5-1 | CASSLASGEGYTF | TGCGCCAGCAGCTTGGCCTCGGGGGAAGGCTACACCTTC
. | TRBJ2-1 | . | TRBV11-2 | CASSLVSGTYNEQFF | TGTGCCAGCAGCTTAGTCTCAGGGACCTACAATGAGCAGTTCTTC
. | TRBJ2-3 | TRBD2 | TRBV9 | CASSVGVGGRTRYAYF | TGTGCCAGCAGCGTAGGAGTTGGCGGGAGGACAAGATACGCGTATTTT
. | TRBJ2-2 | . | TRBV7-8 | CASSLGLPNTGELFF | TGTGCCAGCAGCTTAGGGCTGCCAAACACCGGGGAGCTGTTTTTT
medium-sized | TRBJ1-1 | . | TRBV4-1 | CASSQVGDHEAFF | TGCGCCAGCAGCCAAGTCGGGGATCATGAAGCTTTCTTT